The 21 T cell receptor beta chains listed next were all sequenced from one sample in a study of T cells in localized non-small cell lung cancer. Profiled with immunoSEQ multiplex PCR; TCRdb holds only in-frame clones, not every one. The sample shows about 24,000 clones, about 93% of them seen only once. Material: peripheral blood, obtained before any cancer treatment. Receptor source: a woman between 35 and 70 years old with stage I lung adenocarcinoma.

The chain links TRBV6-5 to TRBJ1-3; D not certain. The germline CDR1 and CDR2 sequences are MNHEY and SVGAGI. This CDR3 has 14 amino acids. With 7 bases removed from V and 4 bases from J, the gap between germline ends came to 14 bases. The CDR3 nucleotides are TGTGCCAGCACCTCCCCCGTGAGGGGAAACACCATATATTTT. It encodes CASTSPVRGNTIYF.

This clone was picked up a small number of times. This chain uses TRBV19 with TRBJ2-1; D is undetermined. This CDR3 contains 16 residues. V was trimmed by 3 bases and J by 5 bases, leaving 17 bases between them. Per germline, CDR1 LNHDA and CDR2 SQIVND (reference sequence). CDR3 sequence: CASSMSQRKVDNEQFF. CDR3 DNA: TGTGCCAGTAGTATGTCGCAGCGAAAGGTGGACAATGAGCAGTTCTTC.

This chain links TRBV6-1 with TRBJ2-1, with 9 bases fitting TRBD2. In germline, CDR1 is MNHNS, CDR2 SASEGT. The CDR3 is made up of 15 amino acids. V shed 8 bases and J 4 bases; nucleotides not matched to a gene: 9. CDR3 residues: CASAVLAGAYNEQFF. The CDR3 DNA sequence: TGTGCCAGCGCCGTCTTAGCGGGAGCTTACAATGAGCAGTTCTTC.

The chain couples TRBV11-2 to TRBJ2-1; TRBD2 agrees at 11 bases. V lost 4 bases, J lost 11 bases, and 16 bases stayed unmatched. CDR1 and CDR2 (germline): SGHAT, FQNNGV. The length of the CDR3 is 17 residues. For the CDR3, the DNA is TGTGCCAGCAGCTCAAGTAGGTCGGCTAGCGGGAGGTACAAGCAGTTCTTC. Encoded protein: CASSSSRSASGRYKQFF.

The V and J genes are TRBV9 and TRBJ2-3; D call uncertain. The germline gives CDR1 SGDLS, CDR2 YYNGEE. Trimming took 0 bases from V and 2 from J, leaving 13 bases between them. The CDR3 loop spans 16 amino acids. DNA of the CDR3: TGTGCCAGCAGCGTAGATCAACTTTACACCACAGATACGCAGTATTTT. This translates into CASSVDQLYTTDTQYF.

The chain has TRBV5-4 and TRBJ2-7, with TRBD2 matching 7 bases. Germline V lookup: CDR1 SGHNT, CDR2 YYREEE (reference sequence). With 5 bases clipped from V and 2 bases from J, the junction kept 4 bases outside the gene matches. The CDR3 loop spans 13 amino acids. The CDR3 bases are TGTGCCAGCAGTGAGCGGGATGCCTACGAGCAGTACTTC. Its protein product is CASSERDAYEQYF.

V is TRBV27 and J is TRBJ1-1, with D maybe TRBD1 (5 bases). The CDR3 contains 14 residues. Trimming shortened V by 3 bases and J by 3 bases, and 11 bases separated the two germline ends. Per the germline V gene, CDR1 is MNHEY and CDR2 is SMNVEV (reference sequence). The CDR3 sequence: CASSFGGLDTEAFF. CDR3 in DNA: TGTGCCAGCAGTTTCGGGGGTTTGGACACTGAAGCTTTCTTT.

J is TRBJ2-1 and V is TRBV5-1, with TRBD2 matching 16 bases. Germline values: CDR1 SGHRS, CDR2 YFSETQ. This CDR3 has 13 residues. The trim removed 4 bases at V and 12 bases at J, leaving 1 base unmatched. The CDR3 here is CASSGTSGRAQFF. The CDR3 DNA reads as TGCGCCAGCAGCGGGACTAGCGGGAGGGCGCAGTTCTTC.

This chain connects TRBV19 to TRBJ1-2; the D gene is possibly TRBD1 (5 bases). Germline V gene data show CDR1 as LNHDA and CDR2 as SQIVND (reference sequence). The CDR3 loop spans 13 amino acids. V shed 2 bases and J shed 4 bases, with 8 bases lying between them. CDR3 residues: CASSIKGTYGYTF. The CDR3 nucleotides are TGTGCCAGTAGTATAAAAGGGACCTATGGCTACACCTTC.

The V gene is TRBV30, the J gene TRBJ2-1, with a tentative D call TRBD1 (6 bases). Trimming cost V 0 bases and J 10 bases, with 16 bases left between them. Per germline, CDR1 GTSNPN and CDR2 SVGIG (reference sequence). The CDR3 is 14 amino acids. Here the CDR3 reads CAWSVLGQISEQFF. CDR3 coding DNA: TGTGCCTGGAGTGTTTTGGGACAAATTAGCGAGCAGTTCTTC.

The CDR3 reads CASSLGWREFDEQFF. CDR3 DNA: TGTGCCAGCAGTTTAGGTTGGCGGGAGTTTGATGAGCAGTTCTTC. The chain combines TRBV28 with TRBJ2-1, with 7 bases matching TRBD2. The V segment lost 2 bases and the J segment 8 bases; nucleotides outside the gene matches: 9. This CDR3 comprises 15 residues. Germline V gene lookup returns CDR1 MDHEN and CDR2 SYDVKM.

CDR3 in DNA: TGTGCCAGCAGCTTAGGCTGGAGCTCCTACAATGAGCAGTTCTTC. It translates to CASSLGWSSYNEQFF. The chain carries TRBV5-6 and TRBJ2-1; D is uncertain. The germline gives CDR1 SGHDT, CDR2 YYEEEE. The CDR3 is 15 amino acids. The ends were cut back, 2 bases at V and 0 bases at J, with 9 bases in the middle.

The gene calls are TRBV5-1 and TRBJ1-4, with no clear D. This CDR3 has 14 amino acids. Trimming left V 5 bases short and J 8 bases short, with 16 bases between. The germline CDR1 and CDR2 sequences are SGHRS and YFSETQ. CDR3 nucleotide sequence: TGCGCCAGCAGTCCAGAAGTGGGCAGAGAAAAACTGTTTTTT. It is translated as CASSPEVGREKLFF.

This clone was seen a single time. This sequence joins TRBV28 and TRBJ2-1; the match to TRBD1 covers 8 bases. V was pared by 11 bases and J by 4 bases, with 10 bases of the junction left unmatched. Germline-derived CDR1 and CDR2 are MDHEN and SYDVKM. The CDR3 extends over 14 amino acids. CDR3 region: CAVSGQGPYNEQFF. Written as DNA, the CDR3 is TGTGCCGTATCAGGACAGGGACCGTACAATGAGCAGTTCTTC. The complete variable domain, with remaining parts taken from reference TRBV28 and TRBJ2-1, reads DVKVTQSSRYLVKRTGEKVFLECVQDMDHENMFWYRQDPGLGLRLIYFSYDVKMKEKGDIPEGYSVSREKKERFSLILESASTNQTSMYLCAVSGQGPYNEQFFGPGTRLTVL.

V is TRBV6-6 and J is TRBJ2-2; D gene unclear. Trimming cost V 0 bases and J 2 bases, with 7 bases left between them. Germline V lookup: CDR1 MNHNY, CDR2 SVGAGI (reference sequence). CDR3 size: 15 residues. The CDR3 coding sequence is TGTGCCAGCAGTTACTCACTATCCAACACCGGGGAGCTGTTTTTT. This translates into CASSYSLSNTGELFF.

The J gene is TRBJ1-5, the V gene TRBV19; tentative D call: TRBD1 (5 bases). Trimming took 4 bases from V and 7 from J, leaving 17 bases between them. The CDR3 totals 15 residues. The germline CDR1 and CDR2 sequences are LNHDA and SQIVND (reference sequence). CDR3 region: CASSTEGRKSQPQHF. In nucleotides, the CDR3 is TGTGCCAGTAGTACCGAGGGGCGGAAGTCCCAGCCCCAGCATTTT.

The rearrangement uses TRBV10-3 and TRBJ2-7, with D maybe TRBD1 (8 bases). Germline CDR1 reads ENHRY; CDR2 reads SYGVKD. The ends were cut back, 10 bases at V and 7 bases at J, with 20 bases in the middle. The CDR3 totals 13 residues. The CDR3 sequence is CATQGAGAWEQYF. CDR3 DNA: TGTGCCACCCAGGGGGCGGGAGCTTGGGAGCAGTACTTC.

This clone was found a few times. The DNA for the CDR3 is TGTGCCATCAAAGGCAGTACGAACACTGAAGCTTTCTTT. Translated: CAIKGSTNTEAFF. The J gene is TRBJ1-1, the V gene TRBV10-3; no definite D call. Germline-derived CDR1 and CDR2 are ENHRY and SYGVKD. V was clipped by 7 bases and J by 1 base, with 10 bases between them. The CDR3 contains 13 residues.

The rearrangement uses TRBV7-9 and TRBJ2-3; no definite D call. Germline V lookup: CDR1 SEHNR, CDR2 FQNEAQ (reference sequence). V was shortened by 0 bases and J by 1 base, with 14 bases between the two germline ends. This CDR3 has 17 residues. CDR3 amino acids: CASSLALRLRRTDTQYF. CDR3 coding DNA: TGTGCCAGCAGCTTAGCGCTAAGGCTCCGACGCACAGATACGCAGTATTTT.

The gene calls are TRBV29-1 and TRBJ2-3; TRBD1 matches at 9 bases. This CDR3 comprises 16 residues. Losses at the gene ends were 6 bases for V and 4 bases for J; bases not matched to a gene: 14. The germline gives CDR1 SQVTM, CDR2 ANQGSEA. The CDR3 nucleotides read TGCAGCGTCGCGCAGTTACCGGGACAGGGCTCAGATACGCAGTATTTT. As protein: CSVAQLPGQGSDTQYF.

This chain links TRBV6-6 with TRBJ2-7, with D tentatively TRBD1 or TRBD2 (5 bases each). The CDR3 is made up of 11 amino acids. Germline CDR1 reads MNHNY; CDR2 reads SVGAGI (reference sequence). Trimming stripped 4 bases from V and 13 bases from J, with 14 bases between. In DNA, the CDR3 is TGTGCCAGCAGTTCCGGGACGGGGAGATACTTC. Translation gives CASSSGTGRYF.